This T cell receptor (beta chain) was sequenced during a study of identical twins. Overall study results and limits: In zero-insertion analyses, partial confounding could arise from invariant MAIT and iNKT cells.

Turning to this clonotype: Its antigen is not known.

MiXCR, run by TCRdb on the 5' RACE reads, gives a single entry per CDR3 protein. The sample records 1.5 million to 2 million distinct CDR3 sequences, around a third being singletons. The CDR3 sequence is 12 residues long. Germline-derived CDR1 and CDR2 are DFQATT and SNEGSKA (reference sequence). The chain carries TRBV20-1 and TRBJ2-7; D might be TRBD1 (6 bases). The clonotype comes from a newborn girl in good health. Input material: cord blood. CDR3 sequence reads: CQGQPCKYEQYF. In DNA form, the CDR3 reads TGCCAGGGGCAGCCGTGCAAGTACGAGCAGTACTTC.